This T cell receptor beta chain was found in a study of T cell responses to AZD1222 COVID-19 vaccine. Regarding this clone: Its antigen is unidentified.

Researchers grouped second doses given at about 4 or about 12 weeks into one pool. Study results and limitations: Of the AZD1222 recipients, only five to seven were seropositive at baseline. Mostly white British, mostly female donors; authors suggested clonal diversity may be underestimated. Spike-specific TCR repertoires showed rising breadth and depth after two AZD1222 doses.

Produced via immunoSEQ multiplex PCR; TCRdb's table is partial and in-frame only. In the table there are 150,000 to 200,000 clones, around nine tenths of which are singletons. The V end was cut by 2 bases, the J end by 6 bases, with 11 bases between. Germline CDR1 reads MNHNS; CDR2 reads SASEGT. The CDR3 is 13 residues long. Here the sequenced sample was peripheral blood, taken 28 days after the second AZD1222 dose. The chain uses TRBV6-1 and TRBJ2-7; D unresolved. This receptor was taken from an adult who received the AZD1222 COVID-19 vaccine. Written as DNA, the CDR3 is TGTGCCAGCAGTGAAACACAGATAGGCGAGCAGTACTTC. Translated: CASSETQIGEQYF.